This TCR beta chain emerged from a study of blood T cell repertoires in COVID-19. Study-wide context: Samples taken during acute and convalescent COVID-19 were collected in the United States, Italy and Spain. PBMCs, B-cell-depleted T cells, or T cells were the source of the cDNA or gDNA that made up the material.

In the original processing: It was from reference gene primer amplification that nucleated cell counts were estimated. The table came from immunoSEQ multiplex PCR; TCRdb's copy has only in-frame clones and leaves some out. V, J and clone size are those of that table, while D and trimming were read from the DNA. The repertoire has 150,000 to 200,000 clones, roughly 86% of them found once; the top ten carry 5.5% to 8%. The CDR3 has 16 residues. Germline-derived CDR1 and CDR2 are LNHNV and YYDKDF (reference sequence). V gave up 3 bases and J gave up 0 bases; unmatched junction bases: 3. The sequencing sample was made of peripheral blood. The chain uses TRBV15 and TRBJ1-2; the match to TRBD1 covers 11 bases. This clonotype originated in a man aged 45-60 years with active or convalescent COVID-19. The CDR3 nucleotides read TGTGCCACCAGCAGGATGGGACAGGGGGCTAACTATGGCTACACCTTC. It is translated as CATSRMGQGANYGYTF.